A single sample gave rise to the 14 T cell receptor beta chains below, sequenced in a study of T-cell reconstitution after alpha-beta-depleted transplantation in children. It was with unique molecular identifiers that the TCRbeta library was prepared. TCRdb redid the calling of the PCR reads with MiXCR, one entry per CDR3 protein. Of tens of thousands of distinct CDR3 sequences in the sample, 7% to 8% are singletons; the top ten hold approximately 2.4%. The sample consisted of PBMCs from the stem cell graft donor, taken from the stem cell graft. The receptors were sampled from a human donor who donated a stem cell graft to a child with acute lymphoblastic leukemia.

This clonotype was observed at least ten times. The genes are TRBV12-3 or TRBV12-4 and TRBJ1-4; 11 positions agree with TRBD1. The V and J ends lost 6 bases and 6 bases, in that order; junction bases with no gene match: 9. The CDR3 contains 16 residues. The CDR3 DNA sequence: TGTGCCAGCAGAAAACTCCGGGACAGGGGGGATGAAAAACTGTTTTTT. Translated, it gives CASRKLRDRGDEKLFF.

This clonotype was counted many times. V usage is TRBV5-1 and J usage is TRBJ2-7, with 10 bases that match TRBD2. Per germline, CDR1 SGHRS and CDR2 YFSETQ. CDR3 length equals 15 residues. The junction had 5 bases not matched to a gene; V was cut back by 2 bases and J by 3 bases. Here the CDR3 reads CASSLTSGTNYEQYF. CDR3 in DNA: TGCGCCAGCAGCTTAACTAGCGGGACGAACTACGAGCAGTACTTC.

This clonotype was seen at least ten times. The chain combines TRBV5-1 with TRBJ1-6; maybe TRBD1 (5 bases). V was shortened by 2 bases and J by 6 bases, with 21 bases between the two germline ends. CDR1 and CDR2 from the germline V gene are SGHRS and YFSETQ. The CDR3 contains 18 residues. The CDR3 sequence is CASSLVTGPPGGNSPLHF. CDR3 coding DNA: TGCGCCAGCAGCTTAGTTACAGGACCCCCCGGGGGTAATTCACCCCTCCACTTT.

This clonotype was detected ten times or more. CDR3 sequence reads: CSARMPSGRREDTQYF. CDR3 bases: TGCAGTGCTAGAATGCCTAGCGGGAGGAGAGAAGATACGCAGTATTTT. The J gene is TRBJ2-3, the V gene TRBV20-1, with 11 bases lining up with TRBD2. The germline V gene encodes CDR1 DFQATT and CDR2 SNEGSKA (reference sequence). V was clipped by 2 bases and J by 5 bases; unmatched bases: 9. The CDR3 runs 16 residues.

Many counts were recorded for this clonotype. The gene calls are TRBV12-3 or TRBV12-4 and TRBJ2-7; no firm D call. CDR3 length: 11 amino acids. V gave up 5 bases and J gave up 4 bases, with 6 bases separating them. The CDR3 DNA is TGTGCCAGCAGTCCCCGATACGAGCAGTACTTC. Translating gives CASSPRYEQYF.

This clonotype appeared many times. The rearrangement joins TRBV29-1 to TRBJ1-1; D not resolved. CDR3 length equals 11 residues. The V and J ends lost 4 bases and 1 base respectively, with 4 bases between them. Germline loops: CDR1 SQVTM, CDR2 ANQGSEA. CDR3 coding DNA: TGCAGCGTTGCCAAGAACACTGAAGCTTTCTTT. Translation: CSVAKNTEAFF.

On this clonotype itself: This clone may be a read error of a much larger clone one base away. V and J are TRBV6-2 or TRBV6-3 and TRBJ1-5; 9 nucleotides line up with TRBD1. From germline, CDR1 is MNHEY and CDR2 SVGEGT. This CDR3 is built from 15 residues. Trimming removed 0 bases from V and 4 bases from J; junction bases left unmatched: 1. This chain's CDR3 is CASSYSGTGNQPQHF. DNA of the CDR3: TGTGCCAGCAGTTACTCGGGGACAGGGAATCAGCCCCAGCATTTT.

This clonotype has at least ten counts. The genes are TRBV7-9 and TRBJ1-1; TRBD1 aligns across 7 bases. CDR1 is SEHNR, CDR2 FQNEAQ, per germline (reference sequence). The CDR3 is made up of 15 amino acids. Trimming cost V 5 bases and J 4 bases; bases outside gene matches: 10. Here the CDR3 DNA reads TGTGCCAGCAGCCCAGAGGGGGCCTGGGTCACTGAAGCTTTCTTT. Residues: CASSPEGAWVTEAFF.

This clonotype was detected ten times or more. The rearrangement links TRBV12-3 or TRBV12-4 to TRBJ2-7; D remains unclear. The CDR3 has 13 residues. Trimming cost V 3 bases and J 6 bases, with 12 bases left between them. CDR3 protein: CASSLKRSGEQYF. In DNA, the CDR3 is TGTGCCAGCAGTTTGAAAAGGTCGGGCGAGCAGTACTTC.

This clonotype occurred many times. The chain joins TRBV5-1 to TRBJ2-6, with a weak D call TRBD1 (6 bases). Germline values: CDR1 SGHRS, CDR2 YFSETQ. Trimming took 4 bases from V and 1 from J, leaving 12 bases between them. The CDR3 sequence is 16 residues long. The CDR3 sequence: CASSPTRGSGANVLTF. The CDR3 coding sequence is TGCGCCAGCAGCCCAACCAGGGGTTCTGGGGCCAACGTCCTGACTTTC.

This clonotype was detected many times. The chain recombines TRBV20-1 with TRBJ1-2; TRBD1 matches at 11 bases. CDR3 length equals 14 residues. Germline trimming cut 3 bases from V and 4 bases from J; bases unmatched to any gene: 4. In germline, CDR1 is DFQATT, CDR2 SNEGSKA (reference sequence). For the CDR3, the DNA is TGCAGTGCTAGTTCGGACAGGGGGCCCTATGGCTACACCTTC. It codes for CSASSDRGPYGYTF.

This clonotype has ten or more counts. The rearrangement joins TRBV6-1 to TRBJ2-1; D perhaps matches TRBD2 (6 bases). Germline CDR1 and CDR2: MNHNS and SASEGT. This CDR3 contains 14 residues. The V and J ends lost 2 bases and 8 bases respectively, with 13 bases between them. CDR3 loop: CASSEQTGVYEQFF. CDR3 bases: TGTGCCAGCAGTGAACAGACGGGAGTGTATGAGCAGTTCTTC.

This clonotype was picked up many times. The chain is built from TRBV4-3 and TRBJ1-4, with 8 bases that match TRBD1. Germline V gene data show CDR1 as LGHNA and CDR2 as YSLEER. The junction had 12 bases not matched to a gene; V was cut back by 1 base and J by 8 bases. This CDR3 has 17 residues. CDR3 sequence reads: CASSQALGQGRAEKLFF. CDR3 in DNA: TGCGCCAGCAGCCAAGCCTTAGGACAGGGTCGGGCAGAAAAACTGTTTTTT.

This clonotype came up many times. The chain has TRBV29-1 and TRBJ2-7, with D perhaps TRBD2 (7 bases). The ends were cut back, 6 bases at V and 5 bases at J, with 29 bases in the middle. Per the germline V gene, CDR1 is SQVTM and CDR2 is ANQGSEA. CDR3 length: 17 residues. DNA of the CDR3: TGCAGCGTGGGCCCGGGGGGTTACAGGGACTCCCGAGACGAGCAGTACTTC. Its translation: CSVGPGGYRDSRDEQYF.